This TCR beta chain was retrieved from a study of cytomegalovirus exposure and HLA in healthy donors. Overall study findings and caveats: Among TCR sequences, most were rare, though some public TCRs appeared in many donors.

The CDR3 is 15 residues long. V gave up 6 bases and J gave up 0 bases; unmatched junction bases: 6. Germline V gene data show CDR1 as MNHEY and CDR2 as SVGAGI. PCR primers comprised 60 Vbeta and 13 Jbeta primers. Using immunoSEQ multiplex PCR, the repertoire was profiled, and TCRdb retains in-frame clones only, with some absent. The table shows around 150,000 clones, with about 70% occurring only once. On this clone itself: The antigen is unknown.

Sequencing used PBMCs. The TCR comes from a man in his forties or fifties in good health and CMV-seronegative. The chain has TRBV6-5 and TRBJ2-3; 7 positions agree with TRBD1. CDR3 loop: CASRPGDSSTDTQYF. Written as DNA, the CDR3 is TGTGCCAGCAGACCCGGGGACAGCAGCACAGATACGCAGTATTTT.